The rows below give T cell receptor beta chains drawn from one sample of a study of blood T cell repertoires in COVID-19. Sequencing was performed with immunoSEQ multiplex PCR; in TCRdb, only in-frame clones are kept and a portion is missing. The sample consists of 45,000 to 65,000 clones, 87% of them appearing once. Sample: peripheral blood. The source is a human donor with acute or convalescent COVID-19. The donor label of this sample is uncertain. Both conserved end residues are part of each CDR3. The order of the fields is D gene, J gene, V gene, CDR3 length, clone size, CDR3 protein, CDR3 DNA. A D gene is named only where the DNA matches it firmly. Where a row states a size, it is once, few, many or the class of an expanded clone; other rows omit it.

D gene: TRBD1; J gene: TRBJ1-1; V gene: TRBV28; CDR3 length: 13; clone size: -; CDR3 protein: CASSIKQGREAFF; CDR3 DNA: TGTGCCAGCAGTATCAAACAGGGGAGAGAGGCTTTCTTT
D gene: TRBD1; J gene: TRBJ2-6; V gene: TRBV7-3; CDR3 length: 17; clone size: -; CDR3 protein: CASNRQGPLSGANVLTF; CDR3 DNA: TGTGCCAGCAACCGACAGGGCCCACTCTCTGGGGCCAACGTCCTGACTTTC
D gene: -; J gene: TRBJ2-7; V gene: TRBV3-1/TRBV3-2; CDR3 length: 15; clone size: -; CDR3 protein: CASSQVGDKRYEQYF; CDR3 DNA: TGTGCCAGCAGCCAAGTAGGGGACAAACGCTACGAGCAGTACTTC
D gene: TRBD2; J gene: TRBJ2-3; V gene: TRBV18; CDR3 length: 14; clone size: -; CDR3 protein: CASSGVGPADTQYF; CDR3 DNA: TGTGCCAGTAGCGGGGTGGGTCCCGCAGATACGCAGTATTTT
D gene: -; J gene: TRBJ2-2; V gene: TRBV7-9; CDR3 length: 15; clone size: -; CDR3 protein: CASSSGLPNTGELFF; CDR3 DNA: TGTGCCAGCAGCTCCGGACTCCCCAACACCGGGGAGCTGTTTTTT
D gene: TRBD1; J gene: TRBJ1-1; V gene: TRBV5-1; CDR3 length: 15; clone size: few; CDR3 protein: CASSRAGTANTEAFF; CDR3 DNA: TGCGCCAGCAGCCGAGCCGGGACAGCGAACACTGAAGCTTTCTTT
D gene: TRBD2; J gene: TRBJ2-1; V gene: TRBV10-3; CDR3 length: 19; clone size: -; CDR3 protein: CAISESTPSGRASYNEQFF; CDR3 DNA: TGTGCCATCAGTGAGTCTACGCCTAGCGGGAGGGCTTCCTACAATGAGCAGTTCTTC
D gene: -; J gene: TRBJ1-2; V gene: TRBV19; CDR3 length: 14; clone size: once; CDR3 protein: CATTDRILNYGYTF; CDR3 DNA: TGTGCCACCACCGACAGGATCCTAAACTATGGCTACACCTTC
D gene: -; J gene: TRBJ1-1; V gene: TRBV2; CDR3 length: 14; clone size: -; CDR3 protein: CASRSGLRNTEAFF; CDR3 DNA: TGTGCCAGCAGGTCGGGACTCCGGAACACTGAAGCTTTCTTT
D gene: -; J gene: TRBJ2-5; V gene: TRBV29-1; CDR3 length: 14; clone size: -; CDR3 protein: CSVVGSSRWETQYF; CDR3 DNA: TGCAGCGTTGTGGGCAGCAGCAGGTGGGAGACCCAGTACTTC
D gene: -; J gene: TRBJ2-2; V gene: TRBV19; CDR3 length: 14; clone size: -; CDR3 protein: CASIDRSNTGELFF; CDR3 DNA: TGTGCCAGTATCGACAGATCGAACACCGGGGAGCTGTTTTTT
D gene: TRBD2; J gene: TRBJ2-2; V gene: TRBV28; CDR3 length: 17; clone size: -; CDR3 protein: CATLRGGRAAGTGELFF; CDR3 DNA: TGTGCCACCCTACGTGGTGGGAGGGCCGCGGGCACCGGGGAGCTGTTTTTT
D gene: TRBD2; J gene: TRBJ2-7; V gene: TRBV5-1; CDR3 length: 15; clone size: few; CDR3 protein: CASSNQLAGGLEQYF; CDR3 DNA: TGCGCCAGCAGCAACCAACTAGCGGGAGGGCTCGAGCAGTACTTC
D gene: TRBD1; J gene: TRBJ2-5; V gene: TRBV5-6; CDR3 length: 14; clone size: -; CDR3 protein: CASSIQGAEETQYF; CDR3 DNA: TGTGCCAGCAGCATACAGGGGGCGGAGGAGACCCAGTACTTC
D gene: -; J gene: TRBJ2-4; V gene: TRBV19; CDR3 length: 14; clone size: -; CDR3 protein: CASSMSSRGAVQYF; CDR3 DNA: TGTGCCAGTAGTATGTCCTCCCGGGGGGCGGTTCAGTACTTC
D gene: TRBD1; J gene: TRBJ1-2; V gene: TRBV5-1; CDR3 length: 14; clone size: -; CDR3 protein: CASSLTGEVDGYTF; CDR3 DNA: TGCGCCAGCAGCTTGACAGGGGAGGTCGATGGCTACACCTTC
D gene: -; J gene: TRBJ2-2; V gene: TRBV7-8; CDR3 length: 15; clone size: -; CDR3 protein: CASSLDERDTGELFF; CDR3 DNA: TGTGCCAGCAGCTTAGACGAGCGGGACACCGGGGAGCTGTTTTTT
D gene: TRBD2; J gene: TRBJ2-1; V gene: TRBV28; CDR3 length: 17; clone size: -; CDR3 protein: CASSLLRSAGGNNEQFF; CDR3 DNA: TGTGCCAGCAGTTTATTGAGGTCTGCGGGAGGGAACAATGAGCAGTTCTTC
D gene: -; J gene: TRBJ1-4; V gene: TRBV29-1; CDR3 length: 13; clone size: -; CDR3 protein: CSVESRGREKLFF; CDR3 DNA: TGCAGCGTTGAAAGCAGGGGAAGGGAAAAACTGTTTTTT
D gene: TRBD2; J gene: TRBJ2-1; V gene: TRBV19; CDR3 length: 14; clone size: few; CDR3 protein: CASSRREGYNEQFF; CDR3 DNA: TGTGCCAGTAGTAGGCGGGAGGGATACAATGAGCAGTTCTTC
D gene: -; J gene: TRBJ1-2; V gene: TRBV7-9; CDR3 length: 13; clone size: -; CDR3 protein: CASSKEGYYGYTF; CDR3 DNA: TGTGCCAGCAGTAAGGAGGGATACTATGGCTACACCTTC
D gene: -; J gene: TRBJ1-2; V gene: TRBV7-3; CDR3 length: 14; clone size: -; CDR3 protein: CASSLNGEGYGYTF; CDR3 DNA: TGTGCCAGCAGCTTAAATGGGGAGGGCTATGGCTACACCTTC
D gene: -; J gene: TRBJ2-1; V gene: TRBV5-1; CDR3 length: 15; clone size: once; CDR3 protein: CASSLEGGRRDEQFF; CDR3 DNA: TGCGCCAGCAGCTTGGAAGGGGGTAGGAGAGATGAGCAGTTCTTC
D gene: TRBD2; J gene: TRBJ2-1; V gene: TRBV6-1; CDR3 length: 14; clone size: -; CDR3 protein: CASSERTSGDEQFF; CDR3 DNA: TGTGCCAGCAGTGAAAGGACTAGTGGGGATGAGCAGTTCTTC
D gene: TRBD1; J gene: TRBJ1-3; V gene: TRBV10-3; CDR3 length: 13; clone size: -; CDR3 protein: CAISEFQGDTIYF; CDR3 DNA: TGTGCCATCAGTGAGTTCCAGGGGGACACCATATATTTT
D gene: TRBD1; J gene: TRBJ1-4; V gene: TRBV6-5; CDR3 length: 16; clone size: few; CDR3 protein: CASSYSQGTANEKLFF; CDR3 DNA: TGTGCCAGCAGTTACTCGCAGGGGACAGCTAATGAAAAACTGTTTTTT
D gene: TRBD1; J gene: TRBJ2-1; V gene: TRBV5-1; CDR3 length: 16; clone size: -; CDR3 protein: CASSLAGPGGYNEQFF; CDR3 DNA: TGCGCCAGCAGCTTGGCCGGTCCAGGGGGCTACAATGAGCAGTTCTTC
D gene: TRBD1; J gene: TRBJ2-5; V gene: TRBV6-5; CDR3 length: 14; clone size: -; CDR3 protein: CATDRDRGGETQYF; CDR3 DNA: TGTGCCACAGACCGGGACAGGGGAGGTGAGACCCAGTACTTC
D gene: -; J gene: TRBJ2-2; V gene: TRBV5-5; CDR3 length: 16; clone size: -; CDR3 protein: CASSLTGTGNTGELFF; CDR3 DNA: TGTGCCAGCAGCTTGACAGGGACGGGGAACACCGGGGAGCTGTTTTTT
D gene: TRBD2; J gene: TRBJ2-3; V gene: TRBV5-1; CDR3 length: 16; clone size: -; CDR3 protein: CASSTGGSRSTDTQYF; CDR3 DNA: TGCGCCAGCAGCACGGGGGGGTCGCGTAGCACAGATACGCAGTATTTT
D gene: -; J gene: TRBJ1-1; V gene: TRBV3-1/TRBV3-2; CDR3 length: 13; clone size: -; CDR3 protein: CASSQDSAVEAFF; CDR3 DNA: TGTGCCAGCAGCCAAGATAGCGCGGTTGAAGCTTTCTTT
D gene: -; J gene: TRBJ1-1; V gene: TRBV10-2; CDR3 length: 12; clone size: -; CDR3 protein: CASRGGDTEAFF; CDR3 DNA: TGCGCCAGCAGAGGAGGGGACACTGAAGCTTTCTTT
D gene: TRBD1; J gene: TRBJ2-7; V gene: TRBV18; CDR3 length: 15; clone size: -; CDR3 protein: CASSPTGGLGYEQYF; CDR3 DNA: TGTGCCAGCTCGCCCACAGGGGGCCTAGGGTACGAGCAGTACTTC
D gene: -; J gene: TRBJ2-1; V gene: TRBV28; CDR3 length: 15; clone size: -; CDR3 protein: CASSFVLADLNEQFF; CDR3 DNA: TGTGCCAGCAGTTTTGTTTTAGCGGATCTCAATGAGCAGTTCTTC
D gene: -; J gene: TRBJ1-2; V gene: TRBV6-5; CDR3 length: 13; clone size: -; CDR3 protein: CASSLEGNYGYTF; CDR3 DNA: TGTGCCAGCAGTTTGGAGGGGAACTATGGCTACACCTTC
D gene: TRBD2; J gene: TRBJ2-1; V gene: TRBV6-5; CDR3 length: 14; clone size: -; CDR3 protein: CASTTGLENNEQFF; CDR3 DNA: TGTGCCAGCACTACGGGACTAGAAAACAATGAGCAGTTCTTC
D gene: -; J gene: TRBJ1-2; V gene: TRBV25-1; CDR3 length: 16; clone size: -; CDR3 protein: CASSDGKDSRPYGYTF; CDR3 DNA: TGTGCCAGCAGTGATGGGAAAGACAGTAGACCCTATGGCTACACCTTC
D gene: -; J gene: TRBJ1-2; V gene: TRBV7-9; CDR3 length: 15; clone size: -; CDR3 protein: CASSLALAGASGYTF; CDR3 DNA: TGTGCCAGCAGCTTAGCCTTAGCAGGGGCGTCTGGCTACACCTTC
D gene: TRBD2; J gene: TRBJ2-1; V gene: TRBV7-2; CDR3 length: 14; clone size: -; CDR3 protein: CASSRGVGSDEQFF; CDR3 DNA: TGTGCCAGCAGCCGGGGGGTAGGGTCCGATGAGCAGTTCTTC
D gene: TRBD2; J gene: TRBJ2-3; V gene: TRBV11-2; CDR3 length: 16; clone size: -; CDR3 protein: CASSRLAGGLADTQYF; CDR3 DNA: TGTGCCAGCAGCCGATTAGCGGGAGGGCTAGCAGATACGCAGTATTTT
D gene: -; J gene: TRBJ2-2; V gene: TRBV2; CDR3 length: 14; clone size: few; CDR3 protein: CASSVQTNTGELFF; CDR3 DNA: TGTGCCAGCAGTGTCCAGACGAACACCGGGGAGCTGTTTTTT
D gene: -; J gene: TRBJ1-5; V gene: TRBV6-6; CDR3 length: 12; clone size: few; CDR3 protein: CASSYNGQPQHF; CDR3 DNA: TGTGCCAGCAGTTACAACGGGCAGCCCCAGCATTTT
D gene: TRBD1; J gene: TRBJ1-5; V gene: TRBV7-8; CDR3 length: 17; clone size: few; CDR3 protein: CASSQGSGGLSNQPQHF; CDR3 DNA: TGTGCCAGCAGCCAAGGGTCAGGGGGCCTTAGCAATCAGCCCCAGCATTTT
D gene: -; J gene: TRBJ1-6; V gene: TRBV5-6; CDR3 length: 16; clone size: -; CDR3 protein: CASSPRGDPVGSPLHF; CDR3 DNA: TGTGCCAGCAGCCCGCGGGGGGACCCCGTGGGGTCACCCCTCCACTTT
D gene: -; J gene: TRBJ1-2; V gene: TRBV3-1/TRBV3-2; CDR3 length: 12; clone size: -; CDR3 protein: CASSHSTGGYTF; CDR3 DNA: TGTGCCAGCAGCCATTCAACAGGTGGCTACACCTTC
D gene: -; J gene: TRBJ2-3; V gene: TRBV9; CDR3 length: 16; clone size: once; CDR3 protein: CASSAGDFTFTDTQYF; CDR3 DNA: TGTGCCAGCAGCGCGGGGGACTTCACCTTCACAGATACGCAGTATTTT
D gene: -; J gene: TRBJ1-1; V gene: TRBV7-8; CDR3 length: 15; clone size: -; CDR3 protein: CASSLFGTGNTEAFF; CDR3 DNA: TGTGCCAGCAGCTTATTCGGCACAGGGAACACTGAAGCTTTCTTT
D gene: TRBD2; J gene: TRBJ2-3; V gene: TRBV6-5; CDR3 length: 12; clone size: few; CDR3 protein: CASTKSGGAQYF; CDR3 DNA: TGTGCCAGCACCAAGAGCGGGGGGGCGCAGTATTTT